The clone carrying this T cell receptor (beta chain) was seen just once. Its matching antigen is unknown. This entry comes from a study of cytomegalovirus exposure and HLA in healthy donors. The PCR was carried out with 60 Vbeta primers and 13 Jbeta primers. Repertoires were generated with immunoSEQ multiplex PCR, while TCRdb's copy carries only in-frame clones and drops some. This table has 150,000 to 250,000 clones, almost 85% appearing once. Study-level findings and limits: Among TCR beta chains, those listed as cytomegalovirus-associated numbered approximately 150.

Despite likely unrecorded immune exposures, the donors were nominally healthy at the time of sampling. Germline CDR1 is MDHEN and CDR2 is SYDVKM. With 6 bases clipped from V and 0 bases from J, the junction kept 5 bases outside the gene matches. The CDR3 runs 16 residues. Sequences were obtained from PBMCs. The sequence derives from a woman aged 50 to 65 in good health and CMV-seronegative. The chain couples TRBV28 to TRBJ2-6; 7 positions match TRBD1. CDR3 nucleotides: TGTGCCAGCAGCAGGGGGATTCTCTCTGGGGCCAACGTCCTGACTTTC. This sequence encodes CASSRGILSGANVLTF.